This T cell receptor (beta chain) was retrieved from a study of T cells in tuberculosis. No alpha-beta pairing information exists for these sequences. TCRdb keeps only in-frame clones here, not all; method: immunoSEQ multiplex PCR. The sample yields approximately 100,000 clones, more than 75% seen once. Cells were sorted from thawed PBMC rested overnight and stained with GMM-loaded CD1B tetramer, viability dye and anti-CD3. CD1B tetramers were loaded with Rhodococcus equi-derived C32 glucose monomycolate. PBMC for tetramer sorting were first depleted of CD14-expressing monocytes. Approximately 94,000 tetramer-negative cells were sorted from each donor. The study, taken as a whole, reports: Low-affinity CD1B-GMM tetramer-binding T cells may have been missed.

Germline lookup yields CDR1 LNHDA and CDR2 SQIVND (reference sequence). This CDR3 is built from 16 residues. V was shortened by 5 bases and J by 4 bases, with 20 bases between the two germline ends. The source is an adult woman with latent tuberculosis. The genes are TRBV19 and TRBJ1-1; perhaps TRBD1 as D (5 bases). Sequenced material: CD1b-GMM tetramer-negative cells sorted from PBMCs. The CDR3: CASSPQGKLSVTEAFF. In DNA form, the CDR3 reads TGTGCCAGTAGTCCCCAGGGCAAACTATCTGTCACTGAAGCTTTCTTT.